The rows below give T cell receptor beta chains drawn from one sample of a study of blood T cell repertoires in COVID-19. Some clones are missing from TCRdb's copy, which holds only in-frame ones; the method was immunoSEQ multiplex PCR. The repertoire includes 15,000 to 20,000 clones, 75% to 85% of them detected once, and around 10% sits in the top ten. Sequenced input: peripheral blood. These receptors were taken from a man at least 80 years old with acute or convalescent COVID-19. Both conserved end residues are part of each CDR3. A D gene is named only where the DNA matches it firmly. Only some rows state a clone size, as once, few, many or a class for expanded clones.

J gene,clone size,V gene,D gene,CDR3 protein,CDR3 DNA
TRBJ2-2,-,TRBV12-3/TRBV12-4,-,CASRKGDTGELFF,TGTGCCAGCAGGAAGGGAGACACCGGGGAGCTGTTTTTT
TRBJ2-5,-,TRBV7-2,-,CASTIGVQETQYF,TGTGCCAGCACAATAGGGGTCCAAGAGACCCAGTACTTC
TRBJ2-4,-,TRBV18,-,CASSPSVENIQYF,TGTGCCAGCTCACCGTCCGTAGAAAACATTCAGTACTTC
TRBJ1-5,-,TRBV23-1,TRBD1,CASSQGGRGLCQPQHF,TGCGCCAGCAGTCAGGGGGGCAGGGGGCTGTGTCAGCCCCAGCATTTT
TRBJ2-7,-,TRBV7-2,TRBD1,CASSLDPGGSYEQYF,TGTGCCAGCAGCTTAGACCCAGGGGGCTCCTACGAGCAGTACTTC
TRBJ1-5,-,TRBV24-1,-,CATSESGHLGGNQPQHF,TGTGCCACCAGTGAATCAGGACACCTTGGGGGCAATCAGCCCCAGCATTTT
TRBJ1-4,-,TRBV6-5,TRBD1,CASRSQGATNEKLFF,TGTGCCAGCAGATCTCAGGGGGCAACTAATGAAAAACTGTTTTTT
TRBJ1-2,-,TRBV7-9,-,CASSEGLPYGYTF,TGTGCCAGCAGCGAGGGTTTGCCCTATGGCTACACCTTC
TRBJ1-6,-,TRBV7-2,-,CASSSLERSSYNSPLHF,TGTGCCAGCAGCTCTCTAGAGAGGAGCTCCTATAATTCACCCCTCCACTTT
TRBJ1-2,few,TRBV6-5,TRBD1,CASSFDRGAHYGYTF,TGTGCCAGCAGTTTCGACAGGGGTGCTCACTATGGCTACACCTTC
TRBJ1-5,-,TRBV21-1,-,CASSKYWWGEEGNQPQHF,TGTGCCAGCAGCAAATACTGGTGGGGAGAGGAGGGCAATCAGCCCCAGCATTTT
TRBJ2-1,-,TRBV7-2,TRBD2,CASSLGASGVYEQFF,TGTGCCAGCAGCTTAGGGGCTAGCGGGGTCTATGAGCAGTTCTTC
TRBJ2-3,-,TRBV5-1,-,CASSPRGPTDTQYF,TGCGCCAGCAGCCCACGAGGGCCCACAGATACGCAGTATTTT
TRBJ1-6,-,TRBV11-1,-,CASSLRDYNSPLHF,TGTGCCAGCAGCTTGAGGGACTATAATTCACCCCTCCACTTT
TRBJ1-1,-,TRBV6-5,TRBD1,CASKGTGALNTEAFF,TGTGCCAGCAAGGGAACAGGGGCCCTGAACACTGAAGCTTTCTTT
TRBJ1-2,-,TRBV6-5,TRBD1,CASRQGRGYGYTF,TGTGCCAGCCGACAGGGACGGGGCTATGGCTACACCTTC
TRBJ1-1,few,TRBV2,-,CASSGEGEGTEAFF,TGTGCCAGCAGTGGGGAGGGTGAGGGCACTGAAGCTTTCTTT
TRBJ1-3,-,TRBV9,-,CASSAQESGNTIYF,TGTGCCAGCAGCGCACAGGAGTCTGGAAACACCATATATTTT
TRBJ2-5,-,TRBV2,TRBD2,CASSEFGGGQETQYF,TGTGCCAGCAGTGAATTCGGGGGGGGTCAAGAGACCCAGTACTTC
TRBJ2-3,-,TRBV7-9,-,CASSLQQITDTQYF,TGTGCCAGCAGCTTACAACAGATCACAGATACGCAGTATTTT
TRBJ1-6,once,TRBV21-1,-,CASSKPDLLGNSPLHF,TGTGCCAGCAGCAAGCCAGACTTGTTAGGAAATTCACCCCTCCACTTT
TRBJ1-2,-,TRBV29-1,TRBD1,CSVEGGGRGHGYTF,TGCAGCGTTGAGGGTGGAGGCAGGGGGCATGGCTACACCTTC
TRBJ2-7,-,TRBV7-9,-,CASSLAPGDGEQYF,TGTGCCAGCAGCTTAGCACCAGGGGATGGCGAGCAGTACTTC
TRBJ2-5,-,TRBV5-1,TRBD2,CASSLAEAGGETQYF,TGCGCCAGCAGCTTGGCTGAAGCGGGGGGGGAGACCCAGTACTTC
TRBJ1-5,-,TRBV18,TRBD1,CASSPGTGNQPQHF,TGTGCCAGCTCACCGGGGACAGGCAATCAGCCCCAGCATTTT
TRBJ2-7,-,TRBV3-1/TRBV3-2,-,CASSQDRQNPPCEQYF,TGTGCCAGCAGCCAAGACCGACAGAACCCCCCGTGCGAGCAGTACTTC
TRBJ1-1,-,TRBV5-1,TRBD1,CASSMNSGTGIEAFF,TGCGCCAGCAGCATGAACTCCGGGACAGGGATAGAAGCTTTCTTT
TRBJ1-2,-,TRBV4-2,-,CASSQPTGNYGYTF,TGTGCCAGCAGCCAACCTACAGGGAACTATGGCTACACCTTC
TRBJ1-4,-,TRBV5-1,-,CASSSLGPAGNEKLFF,TGCGCCAGCAGTAGTTTGGGGCCAGCGGGGAATGAAAAACTGTTTTTT
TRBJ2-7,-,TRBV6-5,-,CASSSGGSSYEQYF,TGTGCCAGCAGTTCCGGGGGAAGCTCCTACGAGCAGTACTTC
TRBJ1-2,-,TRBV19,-,CASSTGDANYGYTF,TGTGCCAGTAGTACAGGGGACGCTAACTATGGCTACACCTTC
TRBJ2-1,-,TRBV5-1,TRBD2,CASSVKRGTYNEQFF,TGCGCCAGCTCAGTGAAGCGGGGTACCTACAATGAGCAGTTCTTC
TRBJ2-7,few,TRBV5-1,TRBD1,CASSLGGQGTYEQYF,TGCGCCAGCAGCTTGGGGGGACAGGGTACCTACGAGCAGTACTTC
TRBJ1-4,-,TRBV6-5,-,CASSYSSPGNEKLFF,TGTGCCAGCAGTTACTCATCTCCGGGAAATGAAAAACTGTTTTTT
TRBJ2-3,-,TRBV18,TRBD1,CASSPDRGVTDTQYF,TGTGCCAGCTCACCGGACAGGGGGGTTACAGATACGCAGTATTTT
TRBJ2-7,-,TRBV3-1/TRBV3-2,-,CASSSAQLAPSEQYF,TGTGCCAGCAGCTCCGCGCAACTAGCCCCTAGCGAGCAGTACTTC
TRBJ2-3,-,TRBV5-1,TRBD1,CASSIGQGAKDTQYF,TGCGCCAGCAGCATAGGACAGGGGGCAAAAGATACGCAGTATTTT
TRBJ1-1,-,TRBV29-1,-,CSVRNGVMNTEAFF,TGCAGCGTCCGAAACGGGGTGATGAACACTGAAGCTTTCTTT
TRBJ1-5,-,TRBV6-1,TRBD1,CASSEAITGGLLGYSNQPQHF,TGTGCCAGCAGTGAAGCCATCACAGGGGGCCTCTTGGGATATAGCAATCAGCCCCAGCATTTT
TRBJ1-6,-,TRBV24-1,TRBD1,CATSDLMGQFFNSPLHF,TGTGCCACCAGTGACCTCATGGGACAGTTCTTTAACTCACCCCTCCACTTT
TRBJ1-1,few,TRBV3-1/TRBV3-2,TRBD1,CASSGDRGGEAFF,TGTGCCAGCAGCGGAGACAGGGGCGGTGAAGCTTTCTTT
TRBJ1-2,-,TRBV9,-,CASSETVATGNYGYTF,TGTGCCAGCAGCGAGACCGTCGCAACAGGGAACTATGGCTACACCTTC
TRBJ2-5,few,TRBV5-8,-,CASSFGGTGLQETQYF,TGTGCCAGCAGCTTCGGGGGGACAGGACTACAAGAGACCCAGTACTTC
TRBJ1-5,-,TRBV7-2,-,CASSPTGNQPQHF,TGTGCCAGCAGCCCGACTGGCAATCAGCCCCAGCATTTT
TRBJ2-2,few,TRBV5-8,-,CASSWRQTGELFF,TGTGCCAGCAGCTGGAGGCAGACCGGGGAGCTGTTTTTT
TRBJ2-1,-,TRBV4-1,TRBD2,CASSLLTGLLGYEQFF,TGCGCCAGCAGCCTGCTTACGGGACTACTTGGGTATGAGCAGTTCTTC
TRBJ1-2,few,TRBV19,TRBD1,CASSIFSGTGDYGYTF,TGTGCCAGTAGTATTTTCAGTGGGACAGGGGACTATGGCTACACCTTC
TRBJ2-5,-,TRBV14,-,CAPPLEELQETQYF,TGTGCCCCCCCGCTGGAGGAACTTCAAGAGACCCAGTACTTC